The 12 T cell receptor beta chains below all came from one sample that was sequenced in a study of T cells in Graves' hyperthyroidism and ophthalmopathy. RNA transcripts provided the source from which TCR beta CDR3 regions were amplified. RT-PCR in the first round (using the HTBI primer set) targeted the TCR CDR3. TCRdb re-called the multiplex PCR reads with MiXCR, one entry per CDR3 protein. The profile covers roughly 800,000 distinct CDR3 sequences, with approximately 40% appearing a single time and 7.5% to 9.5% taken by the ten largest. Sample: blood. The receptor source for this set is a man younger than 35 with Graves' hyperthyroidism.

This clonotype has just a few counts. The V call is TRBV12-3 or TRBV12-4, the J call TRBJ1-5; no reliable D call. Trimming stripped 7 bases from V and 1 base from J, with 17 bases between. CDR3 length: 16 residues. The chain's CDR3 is CASTPWVDWSNQPQHF. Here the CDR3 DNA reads TGTGCCAGCACCCCTTGGGTGGACTGGAGCAATCAGCCCCAGCATTTT.

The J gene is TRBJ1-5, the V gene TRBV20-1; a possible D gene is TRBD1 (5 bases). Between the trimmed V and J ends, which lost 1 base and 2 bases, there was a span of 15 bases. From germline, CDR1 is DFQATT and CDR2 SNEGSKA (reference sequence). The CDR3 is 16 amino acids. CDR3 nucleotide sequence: TGCAGTGCTAGAGGGGGATGGGGGTCTGGCAATCAGCCCCAGCATTTT. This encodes CSARGGWGSGNQPQHF.

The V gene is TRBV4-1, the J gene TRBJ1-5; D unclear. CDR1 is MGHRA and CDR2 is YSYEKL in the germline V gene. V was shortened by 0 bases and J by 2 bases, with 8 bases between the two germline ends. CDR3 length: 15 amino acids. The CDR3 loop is CASSQEGVGNQPQHF. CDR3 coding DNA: TGCGCCAGCAGCCAAGAGGGTGTTGGCAATCAGCCCCAGCATTTT.

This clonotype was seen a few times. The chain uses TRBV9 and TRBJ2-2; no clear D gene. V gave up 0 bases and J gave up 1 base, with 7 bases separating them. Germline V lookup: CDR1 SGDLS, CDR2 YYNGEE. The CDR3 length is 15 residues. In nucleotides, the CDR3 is TGTGCCAGCAGCGTAGGGCTAGGGAACACCGGGGAGCTGTTTTTT. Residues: CASSVGLGNTGELFF.

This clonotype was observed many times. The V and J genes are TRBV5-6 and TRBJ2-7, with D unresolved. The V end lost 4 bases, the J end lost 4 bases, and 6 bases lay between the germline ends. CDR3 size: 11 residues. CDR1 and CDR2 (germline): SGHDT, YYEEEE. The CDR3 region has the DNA TGTGCCAGCAGCATAGAGTACGAGCAGTACTTC. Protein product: CASSIEYEQYF.

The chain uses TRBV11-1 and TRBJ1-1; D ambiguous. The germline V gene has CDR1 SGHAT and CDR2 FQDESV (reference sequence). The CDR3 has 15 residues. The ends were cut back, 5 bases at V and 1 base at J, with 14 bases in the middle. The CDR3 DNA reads TGTGCCAGCAGCCCCCTGGGAGAGGGGAACACTGAAGCTTTCTTT. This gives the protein CASSPLGEGNTEAFF.

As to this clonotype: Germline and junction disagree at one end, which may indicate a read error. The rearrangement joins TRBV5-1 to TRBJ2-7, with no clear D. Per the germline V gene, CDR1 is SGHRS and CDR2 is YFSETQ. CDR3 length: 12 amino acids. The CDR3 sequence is CVSSKYSYEQYF. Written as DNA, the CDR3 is TGTGTCAGCAGCAAATACTCCTACGAGCAGTACTTC.

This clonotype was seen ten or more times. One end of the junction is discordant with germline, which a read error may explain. CDR3 amino acids: CASSLASGAQETQYF. The CDR3 DNA follows: TGTGCCAGCAGCCTAGCCTCCGGGGCCCAAGAGACCCAGTACTTC. This chain uses TRBV7-8 with TRBJ2-5, with D perhaps given as TRBD1 or TRBD2 (5 bases each). Germline CDR1 reads SGHVS; CDR2 reads FQNEAQ. The CDR3 runs to 15 residues.

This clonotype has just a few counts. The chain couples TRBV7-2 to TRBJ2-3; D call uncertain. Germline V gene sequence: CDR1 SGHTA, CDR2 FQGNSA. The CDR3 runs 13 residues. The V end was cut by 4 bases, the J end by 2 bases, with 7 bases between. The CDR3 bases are TGTGCCAGCAGCTCCCCTTACACAGATACGCAGTATTTT. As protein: CASSSPYTDTQYF.

Written as DNA, the CDR3 is TGTGCCAGCAGCTCGGGGGCAACTGGAAACACCATATATTTT. Encoded protein: CASSSGATGNTIYF. This chain links TRBV5-6 with TRBJ1-3, with TRBD1 as a possible D gene (6 bases). CDR1 and CDR2 from the germline V gene are SGHDT and YYEEEE. CDR3 size: 14 residues. Trimming shortened V by 3 bases and J by 2 bases, and 9 bases separated the two germline ends.

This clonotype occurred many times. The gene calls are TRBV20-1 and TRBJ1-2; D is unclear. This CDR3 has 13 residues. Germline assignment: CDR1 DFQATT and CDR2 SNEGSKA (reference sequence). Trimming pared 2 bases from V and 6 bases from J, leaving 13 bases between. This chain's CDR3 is CSARYPGKNGYTF. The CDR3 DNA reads TGCAGTGCTAGATATCCGGGGAAAAATGGCTACACCTTC.

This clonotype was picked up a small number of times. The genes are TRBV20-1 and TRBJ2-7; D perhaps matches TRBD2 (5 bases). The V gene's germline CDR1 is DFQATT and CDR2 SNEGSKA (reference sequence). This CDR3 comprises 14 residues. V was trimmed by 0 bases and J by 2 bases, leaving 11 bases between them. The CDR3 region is CSARDEVGTYEQYF. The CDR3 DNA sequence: TGCAGTGCTAGAGATGAGGTCGGGACCTACGAGCAGTACTTC.